This T cell receptor beta chain was recorded in a study of blood T cell repertoires in COVID-19. The trim removed 3 bases at V and 6 bases at J, leaving 4 bases unmatched. This CDR3 contains 15 residues. The germline V gene encodes CDR1 LNHDA and CDR2 SQIVND (reference sequence). The table came from immunoSEQ multiplex PCR; TCRdb's copy has only in-frame clones and leaves some out. The table lists about 250,000 clones, approximately 90% of them singletons. Sequenced material: PBMCs or T cells enriched from blood (not recorded which). The sequence was obtained from a man aged 40-50 years who had recovered from COVID-19. This chain links TRBV19 with TRBJ2-2, with 10 bases aligning to TRBD1. The CDR3 sequence is CASSIGTGAPGELFF. The CDR3 nucleotides read TGTGCCAGTAGTATCGGGACAGGGGCCCCCGGGGAGCTGTTTTTT.